The subject of this entry is one TCR beta chain. This clonotype was detected only a few times. Its target antigen remains unknown. No much larger clone exists at a distance of one base, and base qualities are not known. This entry comes from a study of patients and donors after allogeneic stem cell transplantation (dated by TCRdb to the early 2020s). According to the germline V gene (reference sequence), CDR1 reads MNHEY and CDR2 reads SMNVEV. V is pared back by 5 bases and J by 2 bases, with 13 bases lying between the germline termini. Including the terminal cysteine and phenylalanine, the CDR3 comprises 14 residues. The read is trimmed to its CDR3 DNA, 42 bases read in frame from base 1. Libraries were made using RT-PCR. The reads were generated on a NextSeq 550. TCRdb reanalyzed the raw reads on its own, using fastp at Q25 for trimming and MiXCR for clone calling, and kept in-frame beta chains. Merged by CDR3 protein, the rows form single entries marked with the most common genes and DNA. This sample comprises about 76,000 distinct CDR3 sequences, 26% of them detected only once. The top ten constitute 26% of the sample.

Sequenced material: blood, either unsorted or a sorted T cell fraction (not recorded which). The receptor was isolated from a human donor who was either an allogeneic HSCT recipient or a stem cell or donor lymphocyte infusion donor (not recorded which). It is not recorded whose cells these are; they may come from a transplant donor. The V gene is TRBV27 and the J gene is TRBJ2-7; TRBD2 is perhaps the D gene, given 5 matching bases. The DNA is TGTGCCAGCAGTAACCAACTAGGACCCTACGAGCAGTACTTC. This sequence encodes CASSNQLGPYEQYF.